This T cell receptor (beta chain) was captured in a study of cytomegalovirus exposure and HLA in healthy donors. About the study: Researchers previously reported finding fewer than 140 million unique TCR beta sequences from roughly 180 million T cells. Study-wide results and limits: Later findings reportedly placed an Asian-associated ancestry cluster below the roughly 730-donor mean for N-insertions. After further analysis at a later stage, 16,951 TCR beta sequences were associated with HLA alleles at 0.05 false discovery rate.

As regards this clone: Its antigen is not known.

13 Jbeta primers and 60 Vbeta primers were used for the PCR. The assay was immunoSEQ multiplex PCR, and TCRdb's table has in-frame clones only and misses some. The sample consists of over 150,000 clones, roughly 77% of them appearing once. With V trimmed by 1 base and J by 4 bases, 3 bases remained unmatched. The CDR3 totals 14 residues. CDR1 and CDR2 (germline): LGHNA, YSLEER. The clonotype comes from a man younger than 40 in good health and CMV-seropositive. The V and J genes are TRBV4-3 and TRBJ1-2, with TRBD1 matching over 7 bases. Sequencing was done on a sample of PBMCs. CDR3 loop: CASSQGTGVYGYTF. The CDR3 coding sequence is TGCGCCAGCAGCCAAGGGACAGGCGTCTATGGCTACACCTTC.